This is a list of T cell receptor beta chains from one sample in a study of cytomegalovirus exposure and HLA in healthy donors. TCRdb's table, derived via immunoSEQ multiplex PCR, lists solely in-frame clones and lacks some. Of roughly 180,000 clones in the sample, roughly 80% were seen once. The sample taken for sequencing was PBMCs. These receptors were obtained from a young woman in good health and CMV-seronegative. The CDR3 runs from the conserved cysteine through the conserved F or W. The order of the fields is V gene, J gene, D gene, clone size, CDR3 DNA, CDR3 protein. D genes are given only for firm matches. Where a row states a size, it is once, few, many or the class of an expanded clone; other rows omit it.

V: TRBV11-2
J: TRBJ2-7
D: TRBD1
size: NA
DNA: TGTGCCAGCAGCTTAGATCTGGGACAGGGTCTGGCTAGCGGTCCCTACGAGCAGTACTTC
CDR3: CASSLDLGQGLASGPYEQYF

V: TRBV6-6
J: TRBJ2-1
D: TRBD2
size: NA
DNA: TGTGCCAGCAGGCCGGGGGGAAGCTCCTACAATGAGCAGTTCTTC
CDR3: CASRPGGSSYNEQFF

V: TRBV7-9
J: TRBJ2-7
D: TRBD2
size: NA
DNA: TGTGCCAGCAGCCCCTCGGGACTAGCGGACTCCTACGAGCAGTACTTC
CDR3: CASSPSGLADSYEQYF

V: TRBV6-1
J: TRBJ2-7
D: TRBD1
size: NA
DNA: TGTGCCAGCAGTGAAATAGTAGGGCCGGGACAGCGATACGAGCAGTACTTC
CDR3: CASSEIVGPGQRYEQYF

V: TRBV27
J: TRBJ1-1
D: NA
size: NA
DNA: TGTGCCAGCAGTGGCTTTAAGACTGAAGCTTTCTTT
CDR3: CASSGFKTEAFF

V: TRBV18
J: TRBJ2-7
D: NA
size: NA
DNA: TGTGCCAGCTCAGCGCTCAGGGGTGACTCCTACGAGCAGTACTTC
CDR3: CASSALRGDSYEQYF

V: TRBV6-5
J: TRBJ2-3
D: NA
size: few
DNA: TGTGCCAGCAGTTACTCGATCGACACTTCCACAGATACGCAGTATTTT
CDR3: CASSYSIDTSTDTQYF

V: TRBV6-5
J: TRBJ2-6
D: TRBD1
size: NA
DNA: TGTGCCAGCAGTGTCGGGACAGGGGGCTTTTGGACTTTC
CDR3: CASSVGTGGFWTF

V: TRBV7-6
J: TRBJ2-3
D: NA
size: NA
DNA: TGTGCCAGCAGCTTAGGGGCCTCCACAGATACGCAGTATTTT
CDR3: CASSLGASTDTQYF

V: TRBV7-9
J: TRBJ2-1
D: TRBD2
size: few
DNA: TGTGCCAGCAGCCCGGGAACTAGCGGTTACAATGAGCAGTTCTTC
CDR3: CASSPGTSGYNEQFF

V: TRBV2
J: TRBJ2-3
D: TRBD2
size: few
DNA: TGTGCCAGCGGGACTAGCGGTTCCACAGATACGCAGTATTTT
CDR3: CASGTSGSTDTQYF

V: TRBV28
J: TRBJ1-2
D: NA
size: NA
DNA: TGTGCCAGCGGGGACGGACTAACGAGGGGCTACACCTTC
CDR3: CASGDGLTRGYTF

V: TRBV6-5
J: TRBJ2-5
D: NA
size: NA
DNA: TGTGCCAGCAGTTGGAGGCCGGGAGAGACCCAGTACTTC
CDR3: CASSWRPGETQYF

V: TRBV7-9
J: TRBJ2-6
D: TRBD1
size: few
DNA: TGTGCCAGCAGCAGGACAGGGTCTGGGGCCAACGTCCTGACTTTC
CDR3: CASSRTGSGANVLTF

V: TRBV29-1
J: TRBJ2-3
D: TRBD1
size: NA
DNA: TGCAGCGTTGACACAGGGGTGACAGATACGCAGTATTTT
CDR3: CSVDTGVTDTQYF

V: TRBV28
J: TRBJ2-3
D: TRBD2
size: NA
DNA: TGTGCCAGCAGTTCTCCGGGACTAGGCCGCACAGATACGCAGTATTTT
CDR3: CASSSPGLGRTDTQYF

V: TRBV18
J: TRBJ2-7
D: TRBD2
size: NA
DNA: TGTGCCAGCTCACCAGCGGGGGGATCAGAGGAGCAGTACTTC
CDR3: CASSPAGGSEEQYF

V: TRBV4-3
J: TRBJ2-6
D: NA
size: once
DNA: TGCGCCAGCAGCCCAGTGGCAACTAGCTCTGGGGCCAACGTCCTGACTTTC
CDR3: CASSPVATSSGANVLTF

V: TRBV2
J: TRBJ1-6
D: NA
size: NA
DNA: TGTGCCAGCAGGATCCGGGGTAATTCACCCCTCCACTTT
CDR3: CASRIRGNSPLHF

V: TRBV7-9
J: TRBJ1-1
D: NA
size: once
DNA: TGTGCCAGCAGCTTATTCCACCGGGCGGGAGGTAACACTGAAGCTTTCTTT
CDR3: CASSLFHRAGGNTEAFF

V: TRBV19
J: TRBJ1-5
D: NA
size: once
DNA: TGTGCCAGTAGAGTACTCGCGGGGGCCGGTCAGCCCCAGCATTTT
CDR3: CASRVLAGAGQPQHF

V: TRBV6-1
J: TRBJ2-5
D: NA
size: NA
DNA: TGTGCCAGCAGTGATGGCGGGACCCAGTACTTC
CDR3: CASSDGGTQYF

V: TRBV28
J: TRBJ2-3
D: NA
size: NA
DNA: TGTGCCAGCAGTTTTGGCGGAGGTTTTACAGATACGCAGTATTTT
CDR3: CASSFGGGFTDTQYF

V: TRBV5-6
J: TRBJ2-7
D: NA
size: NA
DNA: TGTGCCAGCAGCTTGGCCATTGAACAGCCCTCCTACGAGCAGTACTTC
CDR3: CASSLAIEQPSYEQYF

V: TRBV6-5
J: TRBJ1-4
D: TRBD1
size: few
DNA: TGTGCCAGCAGTTACACGGACAGGGGGCCAGGGCTGTTTTTT
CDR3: CASSYTDRGPGLFF

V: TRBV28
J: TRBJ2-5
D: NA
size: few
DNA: TGTGCCAGCAGTACCCTAAAATTCCATCAAGAGACCCAGTACTTC
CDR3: CASSTLKFHQETQYF

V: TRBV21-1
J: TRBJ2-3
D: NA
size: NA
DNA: TGTGCCAGCAGCAAAGGGCCGGGACTCCTCCATACGCAGTATTTT
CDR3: CASSKGPGLLHTQYF

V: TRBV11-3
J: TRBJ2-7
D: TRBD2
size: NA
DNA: TGTGCCAGCAGCTTAGTGGCTAGCGGGACCTCCGCGCAGTACTTC
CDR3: CASSLVASGTSAQYF

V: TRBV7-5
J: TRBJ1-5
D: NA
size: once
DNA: TGTGCCAGAAGCTTAGCCAGGGTCGGCCGCAATCAGCCCCAGCATTTT
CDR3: CARSLARVGRNQPQHF